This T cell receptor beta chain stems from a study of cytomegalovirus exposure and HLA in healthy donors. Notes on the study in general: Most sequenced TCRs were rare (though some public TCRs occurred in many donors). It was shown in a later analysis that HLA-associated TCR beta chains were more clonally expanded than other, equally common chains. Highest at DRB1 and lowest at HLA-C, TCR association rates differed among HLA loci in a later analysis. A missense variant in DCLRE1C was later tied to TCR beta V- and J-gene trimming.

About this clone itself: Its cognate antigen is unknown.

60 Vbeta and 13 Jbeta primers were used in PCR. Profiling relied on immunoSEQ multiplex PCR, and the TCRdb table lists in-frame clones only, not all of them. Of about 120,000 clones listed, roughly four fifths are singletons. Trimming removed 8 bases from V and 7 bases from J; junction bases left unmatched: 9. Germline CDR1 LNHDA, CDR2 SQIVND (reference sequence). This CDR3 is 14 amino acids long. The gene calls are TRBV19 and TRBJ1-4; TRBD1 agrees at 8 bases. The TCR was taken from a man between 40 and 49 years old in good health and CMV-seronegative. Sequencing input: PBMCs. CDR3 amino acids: CASSRGQGLEKLFF. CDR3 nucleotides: TGTGCCAGTTCACGCGGACAGGGCCTTGAAAAACTGTTTTTT.